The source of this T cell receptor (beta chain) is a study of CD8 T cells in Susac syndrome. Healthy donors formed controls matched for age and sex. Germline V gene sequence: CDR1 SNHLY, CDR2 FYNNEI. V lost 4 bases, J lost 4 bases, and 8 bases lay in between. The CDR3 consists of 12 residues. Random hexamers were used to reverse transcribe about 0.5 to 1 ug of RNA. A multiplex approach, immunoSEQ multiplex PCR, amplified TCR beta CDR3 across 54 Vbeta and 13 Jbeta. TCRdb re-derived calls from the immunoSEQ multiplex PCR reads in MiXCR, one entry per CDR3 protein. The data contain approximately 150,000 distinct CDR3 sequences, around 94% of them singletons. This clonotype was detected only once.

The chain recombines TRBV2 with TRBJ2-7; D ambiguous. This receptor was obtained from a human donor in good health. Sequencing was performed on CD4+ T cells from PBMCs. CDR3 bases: TGTGCCAGCAGTGCTTTCCCGTACGAGCAGTACTTC. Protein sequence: CASSAFPYEQYF.